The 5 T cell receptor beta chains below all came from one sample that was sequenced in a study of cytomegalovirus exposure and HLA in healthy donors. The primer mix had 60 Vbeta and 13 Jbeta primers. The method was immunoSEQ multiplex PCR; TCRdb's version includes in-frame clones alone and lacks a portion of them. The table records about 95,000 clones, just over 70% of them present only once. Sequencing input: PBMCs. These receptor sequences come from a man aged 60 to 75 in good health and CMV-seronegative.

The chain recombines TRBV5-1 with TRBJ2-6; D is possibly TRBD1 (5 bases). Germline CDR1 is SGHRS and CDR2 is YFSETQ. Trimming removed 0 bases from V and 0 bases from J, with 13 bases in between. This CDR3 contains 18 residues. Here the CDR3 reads CASSLVMGPSSGANVLTF. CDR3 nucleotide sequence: TGCGCCAGCAGCTTGGTCATGGGGCCGAGCTCTGGGGCCAACGTCCTGACTTTC. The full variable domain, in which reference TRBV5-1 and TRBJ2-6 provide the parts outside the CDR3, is KAGVTQTPRYLIKTRGQQVTLSCSPISGHRSVSWYQQTPGQGLQFLFEYFSETQRNKGNFPGRFSGRQFSNSRSEMNVSTLELGDSALYLCASSLVMGPSSGANVLTFGAGSRLTVL.

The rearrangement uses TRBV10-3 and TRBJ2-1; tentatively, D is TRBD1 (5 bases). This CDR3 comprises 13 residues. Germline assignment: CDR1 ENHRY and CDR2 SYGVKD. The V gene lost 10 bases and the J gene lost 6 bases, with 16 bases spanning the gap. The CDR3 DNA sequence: TGTGCCAGCGCGATAGGGGTGGTCAATGAGCAGTTCTTC. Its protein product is CASAIGVVNEQFF.

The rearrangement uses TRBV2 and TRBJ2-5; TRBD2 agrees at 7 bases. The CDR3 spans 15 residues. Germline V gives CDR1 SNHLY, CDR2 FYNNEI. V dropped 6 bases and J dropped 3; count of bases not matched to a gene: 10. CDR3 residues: CASSGTPGLKETQYF. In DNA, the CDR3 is TGTGCCAGCAGCGGAACCCCGGGACTAAAAGAGACCCAGTACTTC.

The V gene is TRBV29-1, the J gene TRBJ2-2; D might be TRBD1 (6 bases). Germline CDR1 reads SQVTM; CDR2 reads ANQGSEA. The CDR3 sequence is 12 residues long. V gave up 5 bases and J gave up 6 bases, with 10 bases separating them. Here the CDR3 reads CSVYGQSGELFF. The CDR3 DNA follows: TGCAGCGTTTATGGACAGTCCGGGGAGCTGTTTTTT.

This chain's CDR3 is CASSLLRTYEQYF. The CDR3 DNA reads TGTGCCAGCAGCTTACTACGGACATACGAGCAGTACTTC. The chain employs TRBV7-2 and TRBJ2-7; weak D call: TRBD1 (5 bases). The CDR3 contains 13 residues. Germline V lookup: CDR1 SGHTA, CDR2 FQGNSA. Trimming removed 2 bases from V and 4 bases from J, with 9 bases in between.